Sequencing of this T cell receptor beta chain was carried out in a study of neurological immune-mediated disorders. The overall study: Multiple sclerosis patients numbered 34, with about 31 relapsing-remitting and 3 secondary progressive.

CDR3 length equals 17 residues. Germline values: CDR1 SGHTA, CDR2 FQGNSA. The J segment lost 3 bases and the V segment lost 3 bases, leaving 9 bases of the junction unmatched. This clonotype occurred many times. Its antigen is currently unknown. Study-wide points: A possible signature was seen in one related-CDR3 cluster, into which phylogenetic grouping placed the repertoires of 18 of 34 multiple sclerosis patients.

The authors made cDNA by 5'RACE with 10-nucleotide random UMIs. TCRdb reprocessed the 5' RACE reads via MiXCR and lists one record per CDR3 protein. The sample yields about 65,000 distinct CDR3 sequences, more than 3.5% seen once. The sequence came from a man aged 45-65 years with multiple sclerosis. The rearrangement links TRBV7-2 to TRBJ2-3, with 10 bases matching TRBD2. The specimen sequenced was PBMCs. The CDR3 coding sequence is TGTGCCAGCAGCTTCCAGCGGGGGGGCCGTAGGACAGATACGCAGTATTTT. This codes for CASSFQRGGRRTDTQYF.